This entry lists 16 T cell receptor beta chains sequenced from one sample in a study of cytomegalovirus exposure and HLA in healthy donors (dated by TCRdb to 2016 to 2017). Library prep was done by the immunoSEQ multiplex PCR assay. TCRdb provides this immuneACCESS table in a form limited to in-frame rearrangements. Some clones are lacking; in checked studies, under half of them reflect an unresolved V gene, and why the rest are absent is not known. The sample table records around 220,000 clones; over 80% of these occur just once. The ten largest clones capture around 15% of the sample. Sequencing was done on a sample of PBMCs. The source is a woman aged 25-40 years in good health and CMV-seropositive.

The rearrangement joins TRBV10-3 to TRBJ2-7; the D call may be TRBD1 or TRBD2 (5 bases each). The CDR3 length is 16 residues. CDR1 and CDR2 from the germline V gene are ENHRY and SYGVKD. V lost 8 bases, J lost 0 bases, and 20 bases lay in between. The CDR3 sequence is CAISPHSFGASYEQYF. The CDR3 DNA is TGTGCCATCTCGCCCCATAGTTTCGGGGCCTCCTACGAGCAGTACTTC.

This clone was counted only a few times. The chain joins TRBV6-1 to TRBJ1-4; 7 bases agree with TRBD1. J lost 5 bases, V lost 3 bases, and 6 bases had no gene match. CDR1 and CDR2 from the germline V gene are MNHNS and SASEGT. The CDR3 totals 15 residues. The CDR3 loop reads CASSEWTGRNEKLFF. CDR3 DNA sequence: TGTGCCAGCAGTGAGTGGACAGGACGAAATGAAAAACTGTTTTTT.

The chain employs TRBV2 and TRBJ2-1; 13 nucleotides line up with TRBD2. Looked up from germline, CDR1 is SNHLY and CDR2 is FYNNEI. Losses at the gene ends were 7 bases for V and 4 bases for J; bases not matched to a gene: 7. This CDR3 is 16 amino acids long. CDR3 amino acids: CASKRAGLAGYNEQFF. The CDR3 DNA reads TGTGCCAGCAAGCGAGCGGGACTAGCGGGATACAATGAGCAGTTCTTC.

V gene TRBV30 combines with J gene TRBJ2-7, with a tentative D call TRBD1 (5 bases). CDR1 and CDR2 from the germline V gene are GTSNPN and SVGIG (reference sequence). The CDR3 consists of 13 residues. V dropped 2 bases and J dropped 6 bases, with 14 bases sitting between them. The chain's CDR3 is CAWSPGNWGEQYF. In DNA, the CDR3 is TGTGCCTGGAGTCCAGGGAATTGGGGCGAGCAGTACTTC.

The chain uses TRBV5-4 and TRBJ2-7, with 8 nucleotides matching TRBD1. V was pared by 3 bases and J by 0 bases, with 5 bases of the junction left unmatched. Germline V gene data show CDR1 as SGHNT and CDR2 as YYREEE (reference sequence). The CDR3 is 15 residues long. CDR3 loop: CASSSTGALSYEQYF. The CDR3 nucleotides are TGTGCCAGCAGCTCGACAGGGGCTCTCTCCTACGAGCAGTACTTC.

The CDR3 sequence is CSVAGRTSGTGSRQFF. The CDR3 DNA reads TGCAGCGTAGCCGGAAGGACTAGCGGTACAGGGAGCCGGCAGTTCTTC. The chain uses TRBV29-1 and TRBJ2-1; 10 nucleotides line up with TRBD2. Per the germline V gene, CDR1 is SQVTM and CDR2 is ANQGSEA. The CDR3 loop spans 16 amino acids. V shed 6 bases and J 12 bases; nucleotides not matched to a gene: 20.

V and J are TRBV7-6 and TRBJ2-3; 8 positions match TRBD2. The CDR3 covers 17 residues. CDR1 SGHVS and CDR2 FNYEAQ come from the germline V gene. Germline trimming cut 0 bases from V and 2 bases from J; bases unmatched to any gene: 7. CDR3 sequence (DNA): TGTGCCAGCAGCTTAGCGCTCCAGCGGGGGCACACAGATACGCAGTATTTT. This sequence encodes CASSLALQRGHTDTQYF.

The V and J genes are TRBV30 and TRBJ2-2; 8 positions agree with TRBD2. The CDR3 is made up of 16 amino acids. J lost 0 bases, V lost 0 bases, and 3 bases had no gene match. Per the germline V gene, CDR1 is GTSNPN and CDR2 is SVGIG (reference sequence). CDR3 nucleotides: TGTGCCTGGAGTGTCCGACTAGCGTCGAACACCGGGGAGCTGTTTTTT. Its protein is CAWSVRLASNTGELFF.

The J gene is TRBJ2-2, the V gene TRBV6-6; D gene ambiguous. Germline assignment: CDR1 MNHNY and CDR2 SVGAGI (reference sequence). This CDR3 has 13 residues. Trimming shortened V by 2 bases and J by 7 bases, and 8 bases separated the two germline ends. The CDR3 nucleotides are TGTGCCAGCAGTTACCAGGAAATCGGGGAGCTGTTTTTT. Residues: CASSYQEIGELFF.

This chain joins TRBV5-1 and TRBJ2-7, with D maybe TRBD2 (6 bases). The germline CDR1 and CDR2 sequences are SGHRS and YFSETQ. V lost 0 bases, J lost 1 base, and 14 bases lay in between. The CDR3 is made up of 16 amino acids. CDR3 residues: CASSLAGAGPSYEQYF. The CDR3 region has the DNA TGCGCCAGCAGCTTGGCCGGGGCGGGACCATCCTACGAGCAGTACTTC.

The genes are TRBV27 and TRBJ2-2, with a possible D match to TRBD2 (6 bases). The CDR3 covers 16 residues. The germline V and J ends were trimmed by 7 bases and 0 bases, with 15 bases remaining between them. Germline V lookup: CDR1 MNHEY, CDR2 SMNVEV (reference sequence). Here the CDR3 reads CASTKRAGANTGELFF. Written as DNA, the CDR3 is TGTGCCAGCACGAAGCGAGCGGGCGCGAACACCGGGGAGCTGTTTTTT.

The chain is built from TRBV30 and TRBJ2-7, with 7 bases fitting TRBD2. The germline gives CDR1 GTSNPN, CDR2 SVGIG (reference sequence). V dropped 1 base and J dropped 0; count of bases not matched to a gene: 0. CDR3 size: 13 residues. The CDR3 region is CAWSGDYSYEQYF. CDR3 bases: TGTGCCTGGAGTGGGGACTACTCCTACGAGCAGTACTTC.

This clone was observed a single time. The rearrangement joins TRBV25-1 to TRBJ2-5, with 7 positions matching TRBD1. Germline CDR1 MGHDK, CDR2 SYGVNS. Trimming removed 2 bases from V and 4 bases from J; junction bases left unmatched: 7. This CDR3 spans 15 amino acids. CDR3 sequence reads: CASSEGRQGGETQYF. The CDR3 DNA follows: TGTGCCAGCAGTGAAGGGAGACAGGGTGGAGAGACCCAGTACTTC.

The V gene is TRBV4-2, the J gene TRBJ2-1, with 7 bases identical to TRBD2. The CDR3 consists of 16 residues. Germline V lookup: CDR1 LGHNA, CDR2 YNFKEQ. Trimming at V came to 4 bases and at J to 0 bases, leaving 6 bases not matched to a gene. The CDR3 region is CASSRTGGSSYNEQFF. Written as DNA, the CDR3 is TGTGCCAGCAGCCGGACGGGCGGGAGCTCCTACAATGAGCAGTTCTTC.

This clone has only one observation. The genes are TRBV5-1 and TRBJ2-1, with 10 bases aligning to TRBD2. Germline-derived CDR1 and CDR2 are SGHRS and YFSETQ. J was trimmed by 10 bases and V by 4 bases; bases with no gene match: 5. The CDR3 has 13 residues. CDR3 nucleotide sequence: TGCGCCAGCAGCCTGGGGACTAGCGAAGAGCAGTTCTTC. Its protein product is CASSLGTSEEQFF.

The V and J genes are TRBV4-2 and TRBJ2-1; 7 bases map to TRBD2. V shed 3 bases, J shed 3 bases, and the junction held 5 bases outside the gene matches. The CDR3 contains 15 residues. Germline CDR1 reads LGHNA; CDR2 reads YNFKEQ. Here the CDR3 reads CASSQIREDYNEQFF. Here the CDR3 DNA reads TGTGCCAGCAGCCAGATCCGGGAGGACTACAATGAGCAGTTCTTC.